Detailed here is one T cell receptor delta chain. This clone came up many times. Its cognate antigen has yet to be identified. No base quality information exists; no much larger clone differs at one position. The same CDR3 can be traced to other DNA sequences in this sample. The data belong to a study of gamma-delta chains in newborns, infants, children (dated by TCRdb to about 2019). For the wider study: According to the title of the study, polyclonal expansion of innate gammadelta T cells immediately after birth is driven by microbial exposure. Right after human newborns were born, the researchers looked at the way microbial exposure shaped their populations of innate gammadelta T cells.

For sequencing, an Illumina MiSeq was employed. TCRdb called clones from the public reads with CATT, and repeated DNA sequences were later combined into one row. The sample data list 15,000 or so delta-chain clones, and approximately 7% of these were observed just once. The ten largest clonotypes hold approximately 20% of the sample. This clonotype was sampled from a child who was a newborn, infant or young child, either healthy, febrile or measles-vaccinated (not recorded which). The sample consisted of blood.

The DNA reads as follows: TGTGCCTGTGACACACTGGGGGATAGCCGGGACACCCGACAGATGTTTTTC. Its translation reads: CACDTLGDSRDTRQMFF. The receptor chain draws on TRDV2 and TRDJ3, and 11 bases in between align with TRDD3. The CDR3 sequence holds 17 residues, the cysteine and phenylalanine included. Only the CDR3 part of the read is kept: 51 bases, read in frame from the first base. Reading the germline V gene gives CDR1 GEAIGNYY and CDR2 EKD. Here V drops 1 base and J drops 5 bases, and the junction holds 3 bases not matched to any gene.